This T cell receptor beta chain comes out of a study of blood T cell repertoires in COVID-19. The CDR3 contains 14 residues. Per germline, CDR1 SGHRS and CDR2 YFSETQ. V lost 0 bases to trimming and J lost 3 bases, with 9 bases between them. This clone was counted a single time. Using immunoSEQ multiplex PCR, the repertoire was profiled, and TCRdb retains in-frame clones only, with some absent. The table lists 140,000 or so clones, 84% of them singletons. Sequencing used peripheral blood. The TCR was taken from a man aged 25-45 years with COVID-19, enrolled during active disease. The chain uses TRBV5-1 and TRBJ1-1, with a possible D match to TRBD1 (6 bases). The CDR3 DNA reads TGCGCCAGCAGCTTGGGACAGGTCTACACTGAAGCTTTCTTT. Amino acid sequence: CASSLGQVYTEAFF.